Each of the 2 T cell receptor beta chains below was sequenced from the same sample in a study of beta chain features in type 1 diabetes. TCRB transcripts that were expressed got sequenced, as all of the isolated RNA had been reverse transcribed. The repertoire was sequenced with immunoSEQ multiplex PCR; TCRdb's copy has only in-frame clones and lacks some. The sample records under 800,000 clones, around 15% being singletons. The sequencing sample was made of naive CD4+ T cells from blood. These receptors all stem from a man aged 18-30 years in good health.

V gene TRBV28 combines with J gene TRBJ1-1; the match to TRBD1 covers 7 bases. CDR3 size: 15 residues. Germline CDR1 MDHEN, CDR2 SYDVKM. After removal of 11 bases from V and 0 bases from J, the junction contained 12 bases not matched to a gene. This chain's CDR3 is CAARGAYLMNTEAFF. The CDR3 coding sequence is TGTGCCGCCAGGGGGGCCTACCTCATGAACACTGAAGCTTTCTTT.

The genes are TRBV6-5 and TRBJ2-3, with 11 bases fitting TRBD2. V gave up 5 bases and J gave up 12 bases; unmatched junction bases: 13. The CDR3 extends over 15 amino acids. CDR1 MNHEY and CDR2 SVGAGI come from the germline V gene. The CDR3 region has the DNA TGTGCCAGCAGTCCACGGGTACTAGCGGGAGCTATTCAGTATTTT. This gives the protein CASSPRVLAGAIQYF.